Listed below are T cell receptor beta chains from one sample, sequenced in a study of blood T cells in healthy people across ages. Via MiXCR, TCRdb re-called the 5' RACE reads, giving one row per CDR3 protein. The repertoire holds 1.5 million to 2 million distinct CDR3 sequences, about 28% seen once, with 7% to 9% in the top ten. The specimen sequenced was blood. The receptors were sampled from a woman aged 30 to 39 in good health. Both conserved end residues are part of each CDR3. D genes are given only for firm matches. Where a row states a size, it is once, few, many or the class of an expanded clone; other rows omit it.

clone_size j_call v_call d_call cdr3_aa cdr3_nt
few TRBJ2-1 TRBV24-1 TRBD1 CATSDPRQGSNEQFF TGTGCCACCAGTGACCCCCGACAGGGGAGCAATGAGCAGTTCTTC
many TRBJ2-1 TRBV20-1 TRBD2 CSAPVSTSGGAYEQFF TGCAGTGCCCCCGTGAGTACTAGCGGGGGGGCGTATGAGCAGTTCTTC
NA TRBJ2-3 TRBV12-3/TRBV12-4 NA CASSQWRVRPDAQYF TGTGCCAGCAGTCAGTGGAGAGTGCGGCCAGATGCGCAGTATTTT
many TRBJ2-1 TRBV20-1 NA CSALENEQFF TGCAGTGCACTAGAAAATGAGCAGTTCTTC
NA TRBJ1-2 TRBV6-2/TRBV6-3 NA CASSYSANYGYTF TGTGCCAGCAGTTACTCCGCCAACTATGGCTACACCTTC
NA TRBJ2-1 TRBV5-1 NA CASSLPTGTQYNEQFF TGCGCCAGCAGCTTGCCGACCGGGACACAATACAATGAGCAGTTCTTC
few TRBJ2-5 TRBV10-3 NA CAISESKGRETQYF TGTGCCATCAGTGAGTCGAAAGGGCGAGAGACCCAGTACTTC
NA TRBJ1-5 TRBV4-1 TRBD1 CASSPRRGGKNQPQHF TGCGCCAGCAGCCCCCGCAGGGGGGGCAAGAATCAGCCCCAGCATTTT
once TRBJ1-5 TRBV10-1 NA CVSVPVDGNQPQHF TGCGTCAGCGTCCCGGTGGACGGCAATCAGCCCCAGCATTTT
many TRBJ2-5 TRBV7-2 NA CASSSLEETQYF TGTGCCAGCAGCTCCCTAGAGGAGACCCAGTACTTC
many TRBJ2-7 TRBV29-1 TRBD2 CSVGGGTYEQYF TGCAGCGTCGGCGGGGGTACCTACGAGCAGTACTTC
NA TRBJ2-3 TRBV7-7 TRBD2 CASASGRTADMQYF TGTGCCAGCGCTAGCGGGAGGACGGCAGATATGCAGTATTTT
NA TRBJ1-1 TRBV24-1 NA CATRPGASPLNTEAFF TGTGCCACCAGGCCGGGGGCATCTCCCCTGAACACTGAAGCTTTCTTT
once TRBJ2-4 TRBV7-3 NA CASSPDQRSYNEQYF TGTGCCAGCAGCCCTGACCAGCGGTCCTACAATGAGCAGTACTTC
NA TRBJ2-5 TRBV10-3 NA CAISESALGETQYF TGTGCCATCAGTGAGTCGGCGTTAGGGGAGACCCAGTACTTC
NA TRBJ1-1 TRBV12-3/TRBV12-4 NA CASNKGGMNTEAFF TGTGCCAGCAATAAAGGGGGAATGAACACTGAAGCTTTCTTT